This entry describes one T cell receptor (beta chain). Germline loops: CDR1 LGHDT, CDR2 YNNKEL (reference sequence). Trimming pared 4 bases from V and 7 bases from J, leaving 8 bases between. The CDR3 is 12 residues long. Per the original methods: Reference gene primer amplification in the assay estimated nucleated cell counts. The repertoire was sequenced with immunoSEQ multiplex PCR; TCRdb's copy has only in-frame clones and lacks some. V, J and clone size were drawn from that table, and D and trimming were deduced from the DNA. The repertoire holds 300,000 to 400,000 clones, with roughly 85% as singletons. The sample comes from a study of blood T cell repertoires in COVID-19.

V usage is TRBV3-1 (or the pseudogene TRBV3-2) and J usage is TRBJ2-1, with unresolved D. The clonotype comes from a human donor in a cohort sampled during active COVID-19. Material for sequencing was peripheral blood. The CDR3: CASSRTENEQFF. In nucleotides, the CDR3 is TGTGCCAGCAGCCGTACGGAGAATGAGCAGTTCTTC.